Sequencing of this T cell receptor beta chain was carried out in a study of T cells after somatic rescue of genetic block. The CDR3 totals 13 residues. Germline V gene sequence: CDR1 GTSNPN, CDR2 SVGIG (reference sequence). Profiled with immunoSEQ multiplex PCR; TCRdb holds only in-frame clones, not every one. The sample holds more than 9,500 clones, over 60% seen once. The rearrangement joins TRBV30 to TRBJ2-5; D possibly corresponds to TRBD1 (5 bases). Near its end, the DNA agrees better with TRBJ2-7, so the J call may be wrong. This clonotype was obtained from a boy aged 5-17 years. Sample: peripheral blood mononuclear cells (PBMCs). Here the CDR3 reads CAWSVKQAYEQYF. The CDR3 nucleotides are TGTGCCTGGAGTGTGAAACAGGCCTACGAGCAGTACTTC.